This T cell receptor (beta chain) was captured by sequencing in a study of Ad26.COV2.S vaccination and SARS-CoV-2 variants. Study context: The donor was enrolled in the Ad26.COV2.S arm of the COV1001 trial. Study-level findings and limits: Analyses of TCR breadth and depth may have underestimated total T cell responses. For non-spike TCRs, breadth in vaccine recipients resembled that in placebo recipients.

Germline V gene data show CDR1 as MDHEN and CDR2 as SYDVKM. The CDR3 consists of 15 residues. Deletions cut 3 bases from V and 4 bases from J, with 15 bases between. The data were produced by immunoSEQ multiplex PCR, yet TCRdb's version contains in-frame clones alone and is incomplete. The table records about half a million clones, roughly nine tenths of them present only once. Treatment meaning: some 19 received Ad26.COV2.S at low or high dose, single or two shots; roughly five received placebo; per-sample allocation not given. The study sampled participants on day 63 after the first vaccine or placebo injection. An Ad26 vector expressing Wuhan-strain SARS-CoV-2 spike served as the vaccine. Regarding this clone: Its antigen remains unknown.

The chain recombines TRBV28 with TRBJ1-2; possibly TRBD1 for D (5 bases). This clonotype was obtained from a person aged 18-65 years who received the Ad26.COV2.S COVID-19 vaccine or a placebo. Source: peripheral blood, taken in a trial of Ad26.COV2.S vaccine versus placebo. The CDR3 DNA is TGTGCCAGCAGTTTCGGGGGAGGGGACCTCTATGGCTACACCTTC. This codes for CASSFGGGDLYGYTF.